The T cell receptor beta chain under discussion was sequenced for a study of shared clonotypes between healthy human individuals. Turning to the study itself: Serving as donors were a couple of women and three men, whose ages spanned 18 to 49. Each donor's CD8 memory used one plate, CD8 naive two, each CD4 subset three.

The repertoire was sequenced with immunoSEQ multiplex PCR; TCRdb's copy has only in-frame clones and lacks some. The data show approximately 980,000 clones, more than 75% seen once. A split of CD4+ cells into CD45RA+ naive and CD45RA-negative memory subsets was performed. Comments on this clone: Its antigen remains unidentified.

CDR3 size: 14 residues. V lost 3 bases and J 6 bases, leaving 15 bases between the germline ends. Germline V CDR1 and CDR2: MDHEN, SYDVKM. Study conclusions and caveats: Inspection by rarefaction showed sorted-subset sequencing to be incomplete despite large depth.

The chain joins TRBV28 to TRBJ2-7; possibly TRBD1 or TRBD2 for D (5 bases each). The origin of this receptor is a man aged 18 to 30 in good health. Material for sequencing was memory CD4+ T cells sorted from blood. Stated subset: CD45RA-negative fraction. This CDR3 reads CASSFSGHRGEQYF. For the CDR3, the DNA is TGTGCCAGCAGTTTCTCAGGACATCGGGGCGAGCAGTACTTC.